The clone carrying this T cell receptor (beta chain) has more than one count but fewer than ten. No antigen is known for it. The PCR had 60 Vbeta and 13 Jbeta primers. The table came from immunoSEQ multiplex PCR; TCRdb's copy has only in-frame clones and leaves some out. The sample lists 110,000 to 150,000 clones, roughly 62% occurring once. The sample belongs to a study of cytomegalovirus exposure and HLA in healthy donors. As for the study in general: Among the roughly 400 genotyped donors, 70% to 90% were placed in the Caucasian-associated ancestry cluster.

The study, taken as a whole, reports: Follow-up analysis later connected one missense variant in DCLRE1C with trimming of TCR beta V- and J-genes. HLA restriction was apparent for most CMV-associated TCR beta chains in a later analysis.

The clonotype was recovered from a man in his sixties in good health and CMV-seronegative. The sequencing sample was made of PBMCs.

CDR3 DNA: TGTGCCAGCTGGACTAGCGGTAAAAGCTCCTACAATGAGCAGTTCTTC. This translates into CASWTSGKSSYNEQFF. This chain links TRBV2 with TRBJ2-1, with TRBD2 identical over 10 bases. The CDR3 consists of 16 residues. Trimming took 8 bases from V and 0 from J; bases not matched to a gene: 7. Germline CDR1 reads SNHLY; CDR2 reads FYNNEI.